A single sample is the source of the 5 T cell receptor beta chains below, sequenced in a study of cytomegalovirus exposure and HLA in healthy donors. Clones were read by immunoSEQ multiplex PCR, and TCRdb kept only the in-frame ones, dropping some. In the table there are about 67,000 clones, 90% to 95% of which are singletons. The sequenced sample was PBMCs. Source of these receptors: a young woman in good health and CMV-seronegative.

The J gene is TRBJ1-3, the V gene TRBV4-3; unclear D gene. Germline assignment: CDR1 LGHNA and CDR2 YSLEER. V was trimmed by 0 bases and J by 3 bases, leaving 3 bases between them. CDR3 length: 13 residues. CDR3: CASSQDRGNTIYF. DNA for the CDR3: TGCGCCAGCAGCCAAGATCGTGGAAACACCATATATTTT.

The chain combines TRBV2 with TRBJ1-2; D is ambiguous. CDR3 length: 13 residues. The germline V gene has CDR1 SNHLY and CDR2 FYNNEI. V lost 9 bases to trimming and J lost 4 bases, with 15 bases between them. The CDR3 region has the DNA TGTGCCAGGACTAATTCACCAGTCTATGGCTACACCTTC. It specifies CARTNSPVYGYTF.

The chain couples TRBV7-9 to TRBJ1-5; 9 bases are a match to TRBD1. Trimming at V came to 2 bases and at J to 1 base, leaving 3 bases not matched to a gene. Germline V gene sequence: CDR1 SEHNR, CDR2 FQNEAQ (reference sequence). This CDR3 has 16 residues. This chain's CDR3 is CASSLTGQGSNQPQHF. CDR3 coding DNA: TGTGCCAGCAGCTTAACAGGACAGGGGAGCAATCAGCCCCAGCATTTT.

This rearrangement joins TRBV27 to TRBJ1-4; D perhaps matches TRBD1 (6 bases). Germline CDR1 and CDR2: MNHEY and SMNVEV (reference sequence). The CDR3 has 18 amino acids. V lost 2 bases to trimming and J lost 3 bases, with 19 bases between them. CDR3 loop: CASSLIGPQGVSNEKLFF. Here the CDR3 DNA reads TGTGCCAGCAGTTTAATAGGCCCACAGGGCGTATCTAATGAAAAACTGTTTTTT.

This rearrangement joins TRBV28 to TRBJ1-1; a possible D gene is TRBD1 (6 bases). The CDR3 loop spans 15 amino acids. Trimming removed 7 bases from V and 1 base from J, with 16 bases in between. Germline CDR1 MDHEN, CDR2 SYDVKM. The CDR3 region has the DNA TGTGCCAGCACCGTGATGGGGGCAGGGAACACTGAAGCTTTCTTT. Residues: CASTVMGAGNTEAFF.